This is a list of T cell receptor beta chains from one sample in a study of T cells in Graves' hyperthyroidism and ophthalmopathy. TCRdb re-derived calls from the multiplex PCR reads in MiXCR, one entry per CDR3 protein. This sample has 96,000 or so distinct CDR3 sequences, with over 50% found just once. Material for sequencing was blood. The receptor set was obtained from a middle-aged woman with Graves' hyperthyroidism. Each CDR3 is given with its conserved first and last residue. The order of the fields is CDR3 DNA, CDR3 protein, D gene, clone size, J gene, V gene. A D gene is named only where the DNA matches it firmly. Size is omitted from some rows. Given values are once, few, many or a class for expanded clones.

TGTGCCAGCAGTTTCGGGACAGGGCGATTCTACGAGCAGTACTTC | CASSFGTGRFYEQYF | TRBD1 | . | TRBJ2-7 | TRBV7-2
TGCAGCGTTGACGAACCGAGCCGGGGGACCCACTTT | CSVDEPSRGTHF | . | few | TRBJ1-1 | TRBV29-1
TGTGCCAGCAGCTTAGATCCGGGAATTAATGAAAAACTGCTTTTT | CASSLDPGINEKLLF | . | . | TRBJ1-4 | TRBV7-2
TGTGCCAGCAGTGAATACGGGGTCGCGGAAAAACTGTTTTTT | CASSEYGVAEKLFF | . | many | TRBJ1-4 | TRBV25-1
TGTGCCAGCAGCTTAGTCGGGGCGGGAGTGGCAGATACGCAGTATTTT | CASSLVGAGVADTQYF | TRBD2 | many | TRBJ2-3 | TRBV7-2
TGTGCCACCAGCAGGCAGACTAGCGTGGAGACCCAGTACTTC | CATSRQTSVETQYF | TRBD2 | . | TRBJ2-5 | TRBV15
TGTGCCAGCAGCCAAGTGGTTTGGCGTGCCAGGGAGGGCTATGGCTACACCTTC | CASSQVVWRAREGYGYTF | . | . | TRBJ1-2 | TRBV3-1
TGTGCCACCAGCAGTACAACAGGCATTCGGAACACCGGGGAGCTGTTTTTT | CATSSTTGIRNTGELFF | . | . | TRBJ2-2 | TRBV15
TGTGCCGGCAGCTTGAGCGTATTCACTGAAGCTTTCTTT | CAGSLSVFTEAFF | . | . | TRBJ1-1 | TRBV7-8
TGTGCCACCAGCACCTTGGCCTGGCGGGTATTGGGAGCCGGCACTGAAGCTTTCTTT | CATSTLAWRVLGAGTEAFF | . | many | TRBJ1-1 | TRBV15
TGCAGTGCTAGGAGGGCGGCGGTACGGTACGAGCAGTACTTC | CSARRAAVRYEQYF | . | . | TRBJ2-7 | TRBV20-1
TGTGCCAGCAGCGGGGGACTAGCGGGAGTAGCCTACGAGCAGTACTTC | CASSGGLAGVAYEQYF | TRBD2 | many | TRBJ2-7 | TRBV7-9
TGTGCCAGCAGTGACCCTAGCGGGAGCTACGAGCAGTACTTC | CASSDPSGSYEQYF | TRBD2 | . | TRBJ2-7 | TRBV6-4
TGTGCCAGCAGCCAAGAGCGACAGTACTTC | CASSQERQYF | . | . | TRBJ2-5 | TRBV7-6
TGTGCCAGCAGCTTAGCAGGGGGAAGCGAGCAGTACTTC | CASSLAGGSEQYF | . | many | TRBJ2-7 | TRBV7-2
TGTGCCAGCAGCAGGAACTACGGGGAGCTGTTTTTT | CASSRNYGELFF | . | . | TRBJ2-2 | TRBV12-3/TRBV12-4
TGTGCCGGCAGCCTTATGAACACTGAAGCTTTCTTT | CAGSLMNTEAFF | . | . | TRBJ1-1 | TRBV7-9
TGTGCCAGCTCACCTACAGGGGGAATCCTGAACACTGAAGCTTTCTTT | CASSPTGGILNTEAFF | TRBD1 | many | TRBJ1-1 | TRBV2
. | CASSFYICSARKGDSAQYF | . | . | TRBJ2-7 | TRBV7-6
TGCGCCAGCAGCTTAACCGACAGGGGGCCCCCCTACGAGCGGTACTTC | CASSLTDRGPPYERYF | TRBD1 | . | TRBJ2-7 | TRBV5-1
TGCAGCGTTGTCTCCTTGAGCTCCTACGAGCAGTACTTC | CSVVSLSSYEQYF | . | many | TRBJ2-7 | TRBV29-1
TGTGCCAGCAGCCTACACGTAGCGGGAGGGCCCTTTATTGAGCAGTTCTTC | CASSLHVAGGPFIEQFF | TRBD2 | . | TRBJ2-1 | TRBV5-4
TGCAGCGTGGGGCCAGGGGAAGAGACCCTGTACTTC | CSVGPGEETLYF | . | . | TRBJ2-5 | TRBV29-1
TGCAGTTTTGGGCAGGGGCGAGGTGAAAAACTGTTTTTT | CSFGQGRGEKLFF | . | . | TRBJ1-4 | TRBV29-1
TGTGCCAGCAGCCTACGACCCGGGACAGGGTCTGAAAAACTGTTTTTT | CASSLRPGTGSEKLFF | TRBD1 | many | TRBJ1-4 | TRBV7-9
TGTGCCAGCAGCCCCCGGTGGGGGGGAACTGAAGCTTTCTTT | CASSPRWGGTEAFF | . | many | TRBJ1-1 | TRBV7-9
TGTGCCAGCAGTGCGAGCTCTGGGGCCAACGTCCTGACTTTC | CASSASSGANVLTF | . | many | TRBJ2-6 | TRBV27
TGTGCCAGCAGCTTGCAAATCCAAGAGACCCAGTACTTC | CASSLQIQETQYF | . | . | TRBJ2-5 | TRBV5-5
TGCGCCAGCAGCCAGGCACAGGGACAATCACCCCTCCACTTT | CASSQAQGQSPLHF | . | . | TRBJ1-6 | TRBV4-1
TGCAGCGCCCGGGATGCTGGGTGGACCGGGGGGCTGTTTTTT | CSARDAGWTGGLFF | . | once | TRBJ2-2 | TRBV29-1
TGCAGCGTAGGAACAGGGGGCACCATATATTTT | CSVGTGGTIYF | TRBD1 | few | TRBJ1-3 | TRBV29-1
TGTGCCAGCAGCTTACCCGCGCAAGTGGAGACCCAGTACTTC | CASSLPAQVETQYF | . | . | TRBJ2-5 | TRBV7-6
TGCAGCGGGTTGGTGGCCCTGGGGACCCAGTACTTC | CSGLVALGTQYF | . | many | TRBJ2-5 | TRBV29-1
TGTGCCAGCGGGCACGCGGGAGGAGCGGGGGAGCTGTTTTTT | CASGHAGGAGELFF | TRBD2 | . | TRBJ2-2 | TRBV12-3/TRBV12-4
TGTGCCAGCAGCCGGACCGGATTCCCTAATTCACCCCTCCACTTT | CASSRTGFPNSPLHF | . | . | TRBJ1-6 | TRBV6-1
TGTGCCAGCAGCGCCCGGGGGGAGTATGGCTACACCTTC | CASSARGEYGYTF | . | . | TRBJ1-2 | TRBV7-9
TGTGCCAGCACTAAAGAACAGGGGCCCCTGAACACTGAAGCTTTCTTT | CASTKEQGPLNTEAFF | TRBD1 | . | TRBJ1-1 | TRBV28
TGTGCCAGCAGCTTAACGGGCTGG | CASSLTGW | . | . | TRBJ2-6 | TRBV7-3
TGTGCCAGCAGCTTAGCTAGGGTGATGAACACTGAAGCTTTCTTT | CASSLARVMNTEAFF | . | . | TRBJ1-1 | TRBV7-8
TGTGCCAGCAGTGATATGGGAGCGGGAGCTAACTATGGCTACACCTTC | CASSDMGAGANYGYTF | . | . | TRBJ1-2 | TRBV2
TGTGCCAGCAGCTTGAGGGGGCGGGGCGGGGAGCTGTTTTTT | CASSLRGRGGELFF | . | once | TRBJ2-2 | TRBV7-9
TGTGCCAGCAGTCTGCATAAGAGAAATAATTCACCCCTCCACTTT | CASSLHKRNNSPLHF | . | many | TRBJ1-6 | TRBV6-5
TGTGCCAGCAGCTTAGATGTCGGGGCCTACGAGCAGTACTTC | CASSLDVGAYEQYF | . | many | TRBJ2-7 | TRBV7-6